This is a list of T cell receptor beta chains from one sample in a study of blood T cell repertoires in COVID-19. Produced via immunoSEQ multiplex PCR; TCRdb's table is partial and in-frame only. The table has more than 200,000 clones, approximately 80% seen once. The specimen sequenced was peripheral blood. Receptors were obtained from a woman older than 75 with COVID-19, enrolled during active disease. The conserved cysteine and the conserved F or W are not part of the CDR3 here. Fields, in order: CDR3 protein, V gene, J gene.

CDR3 protein: ASRRDRDNSPLH; V gene: TRBV27; J gene: TRBJ1-6
CDR3 protein: ASSLGQEVGYT; V gene: TRBV28; J gene: TRBJ1-2
CDR3 protein: ASKRQIFEAF; V gene: TRBV28; J gene: TRBJ1-1
CDR3 protein: ASSDWTEQETQY; V gene: TRBV2; J gene: TRBJ2-5
CDR3 protein: ASSNRDRDSGANVLT; V gene: TRBV21-1; J gene: TRBJ2-6
CDR3 protein: SAPLDYGYT; V gene: TRBV20-1; J gene: TRBJ1-2
CDR3 protein: ASSFSGEETQY; V gene: TRBV5-8; J gene: TRBJ2-5
CDR3 protein: ASSFQTEGELF; V gene: TRBV11-3; J gene: TRBJ2-2
CDR3 protein: ASSVYRGLGPLH; V gene: TRBV9; J gene: TRBJ1-6
CDR3 protein: ASSPPGPPGRGNTIY; V gene: TRBV18; J gene: TRBJ1-3
CDR3 protein: ASSLGFVGDEKLF; V gene: TRBV5-1; J gene: TRBJ1-4
CDR3 protein: ASSVRFSSGANVLT; V gene: TRBV5-4; J gene: TRBJ2-6
CDR3 protein: ASSRLGQGSNEQF; V gene: TRBV7-9; J gene: TRBJ2-1
CDR3 protein: AISEGANKLF; V gene: TRBV10-3; J gene: TRBJ1-4
CDR3 protein: ASSIGVRNRATEAF; V gene: TRBV19; J gene: TRBJ1-1
CDR3 protein: ASSYGTGGDTEAF; V gene: TRBV6-5; J gene: TRBJ1-1
CDR3 protein: ASSPNPGTSTSEQF; V gene: TRBV14; J gene: TRBJ2-1
CDR3 protein: ASSFRAGETQY; V gene: TRBV14; J gene: TRBJ2-5
CDR3 protein: AISERQGDEAF; V gene: TRBV10-3; J gene: TRBJ1-1
CDR3 protein: ASSYSSGEKLF; V gene: TRBV6-5; J gene: TRBJ1-4
CDR3 protein: ASSLEAWETQY; V gene: TRBV11-2; J gene: TRBJ2-5
CDR3 protein: AWTAGTGSIVEKLF; V gene: TRBV30; J gene: TRBJ1-4
CDR3 protein: ASSQVGGGTEAF; V gene: TRBV3-1/TRBV3-2; J gene: TRBJ1-1
CDR3 protein: ASSLGTSGGADTQY; V gene: TRBV7-2; J gene: TRBJ2-3